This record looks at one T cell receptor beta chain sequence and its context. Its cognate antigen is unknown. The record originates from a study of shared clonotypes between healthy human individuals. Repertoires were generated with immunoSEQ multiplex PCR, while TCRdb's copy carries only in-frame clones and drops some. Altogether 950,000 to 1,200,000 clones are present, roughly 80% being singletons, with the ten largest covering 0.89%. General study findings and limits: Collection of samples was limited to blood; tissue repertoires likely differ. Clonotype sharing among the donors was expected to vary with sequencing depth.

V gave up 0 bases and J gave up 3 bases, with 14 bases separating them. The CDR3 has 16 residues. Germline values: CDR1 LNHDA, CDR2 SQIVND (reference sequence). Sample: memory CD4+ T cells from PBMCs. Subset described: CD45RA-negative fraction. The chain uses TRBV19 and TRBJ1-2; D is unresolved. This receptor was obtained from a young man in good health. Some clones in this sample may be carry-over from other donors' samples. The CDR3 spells CASSIDDGSTHYGYTF. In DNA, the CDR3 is TGTGCCAGTAGTATAGATGATGGCAGCACTCACTATGGCTACACCTTC.